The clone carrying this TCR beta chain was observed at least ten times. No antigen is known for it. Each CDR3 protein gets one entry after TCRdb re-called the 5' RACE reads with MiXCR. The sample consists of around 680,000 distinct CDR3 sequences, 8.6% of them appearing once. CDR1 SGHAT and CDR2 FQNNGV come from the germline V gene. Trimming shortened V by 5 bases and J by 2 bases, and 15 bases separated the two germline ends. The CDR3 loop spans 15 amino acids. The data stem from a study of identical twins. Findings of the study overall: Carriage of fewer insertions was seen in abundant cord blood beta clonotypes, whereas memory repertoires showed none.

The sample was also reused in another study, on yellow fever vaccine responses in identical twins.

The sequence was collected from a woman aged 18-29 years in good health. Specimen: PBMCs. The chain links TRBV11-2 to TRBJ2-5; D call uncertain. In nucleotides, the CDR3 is TGTGCCAGCAGCGGGCTCCCAGGTGGACAAGAGACCCAGTACTTC. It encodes CASSGLPGGQETQYF.